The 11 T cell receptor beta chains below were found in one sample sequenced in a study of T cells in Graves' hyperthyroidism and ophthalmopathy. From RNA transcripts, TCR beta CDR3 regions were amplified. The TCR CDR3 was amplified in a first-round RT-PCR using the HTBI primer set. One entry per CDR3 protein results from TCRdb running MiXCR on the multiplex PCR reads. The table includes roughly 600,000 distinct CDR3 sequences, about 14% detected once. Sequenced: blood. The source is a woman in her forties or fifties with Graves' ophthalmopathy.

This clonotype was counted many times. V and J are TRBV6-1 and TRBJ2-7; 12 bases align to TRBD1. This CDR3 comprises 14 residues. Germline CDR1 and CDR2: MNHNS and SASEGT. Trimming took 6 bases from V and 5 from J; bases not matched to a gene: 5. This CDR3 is CASRLRDRGHEQYF. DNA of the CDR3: TGTGCCAGCAGGTTAAGGGACAGGGGGCACGAGCAGTACTTC.

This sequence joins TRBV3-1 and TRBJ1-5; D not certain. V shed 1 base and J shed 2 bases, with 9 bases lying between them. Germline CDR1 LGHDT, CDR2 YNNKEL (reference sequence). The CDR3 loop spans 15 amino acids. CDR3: CASSQAAGGNQPQHF. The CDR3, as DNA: TGTGCCAGCAGCCAAGCCGCAGGCGGCAATCAGCCCCAGCATTTT.

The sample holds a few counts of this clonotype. CDR3 nucleotide sequence: TGCGCCAGCAGCCAAGAAGGGGTTCCAGGAAACACCATATATTTT. Its protein product is CASSQEGVPGNTIYF. The chain is built from TRBV4-3 and TRBJ1-3, with D tentatively TRBD1 (5 bases). Trimming cost V 0 bases and J 4 bases, with 10 bases left between them. The germline gives CDR1 LGHNA, CDR2 YSLEER. The CDR3 loop spans 15 amino acids.

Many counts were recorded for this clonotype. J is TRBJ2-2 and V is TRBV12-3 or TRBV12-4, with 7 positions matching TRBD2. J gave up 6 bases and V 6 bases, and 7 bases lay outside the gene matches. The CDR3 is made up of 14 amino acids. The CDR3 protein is CASSPNGLAGELFF. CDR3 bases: TGTGCCAGCAGCCCTAATGGACTAGCCGGGGAGCTGTTTTTT.

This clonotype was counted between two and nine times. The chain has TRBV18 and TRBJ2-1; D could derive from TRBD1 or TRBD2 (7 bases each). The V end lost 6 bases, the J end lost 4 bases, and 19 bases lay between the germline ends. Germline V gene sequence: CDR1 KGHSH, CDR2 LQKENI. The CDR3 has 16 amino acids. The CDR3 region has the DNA TGTGCCAGCTCCCCCCCGGGCAGGGGGGGTTACAATGAGCAGTTCTTC. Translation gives CASSPPGRGGYNEQFF.

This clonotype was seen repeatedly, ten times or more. CDR3 loop: CASSHTDRGLADTQYF. CDR3 nucleotides: TGTGCCAGCAGCCATACGGACAGGGGGCTAGCAGATACGCAGTATTTT. The chain joins TRBV7-3 to TRBJ2-3; 11 bases agree with TRBD1. There are 16 residues in the CDR3. Per germline, CDR1 SGHTA and CDR2 FQGTGA. V dropped 5 bases and J dropped 4; count of bases not matched to a gene: 8.

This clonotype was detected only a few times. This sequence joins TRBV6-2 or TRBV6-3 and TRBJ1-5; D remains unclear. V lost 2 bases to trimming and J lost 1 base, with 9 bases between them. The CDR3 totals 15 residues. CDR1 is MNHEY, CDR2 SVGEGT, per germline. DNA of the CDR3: TGTGCCAGCAGTTACCGTATAGGCAGCAATCAGCCCCAGCATTTT. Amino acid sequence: CASSYRIGSNQPQHF.

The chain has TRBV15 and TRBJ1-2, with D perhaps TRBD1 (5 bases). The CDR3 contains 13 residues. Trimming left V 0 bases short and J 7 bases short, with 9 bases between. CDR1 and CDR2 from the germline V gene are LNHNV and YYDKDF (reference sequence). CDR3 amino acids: CATSRDRGAGYTF. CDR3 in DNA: TGTGCCACCAGCAGAGATCGCGGGGCTGGCTACACCTTC.

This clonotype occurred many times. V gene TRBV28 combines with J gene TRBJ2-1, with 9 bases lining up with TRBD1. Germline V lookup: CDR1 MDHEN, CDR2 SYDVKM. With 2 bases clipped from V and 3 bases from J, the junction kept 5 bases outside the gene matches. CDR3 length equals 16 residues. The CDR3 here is CASSLSTGGSYNEQFF. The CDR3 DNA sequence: TGTGCCAGCAGTTTAAGTACAGGGGGCAGCTACAATGAGCAGTTCTTC.

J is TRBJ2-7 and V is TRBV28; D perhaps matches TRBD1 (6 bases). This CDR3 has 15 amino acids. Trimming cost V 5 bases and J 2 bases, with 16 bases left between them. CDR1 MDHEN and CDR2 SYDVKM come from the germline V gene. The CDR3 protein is CASSPPGTNPYEQYF. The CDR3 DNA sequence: TGTGCCAGCAGTCCCCCCGGGACAAACCCCTACGAGCAGTACTTC.

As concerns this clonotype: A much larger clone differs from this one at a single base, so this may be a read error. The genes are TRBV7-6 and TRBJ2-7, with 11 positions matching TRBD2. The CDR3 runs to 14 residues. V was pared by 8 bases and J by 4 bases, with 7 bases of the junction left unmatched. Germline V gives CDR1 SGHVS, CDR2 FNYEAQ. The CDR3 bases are TGTGCCAGCGGCTCAACTAGCGGGGGATACGAGCAGTACTTC. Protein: CASGSTSGGYEQYF.